The present T cell receptor beta chain was sequenced within a study of beta chain features in type 1 diabetes. Across the whole study: The study found patients and healthy donors alike in age, gender and cell yields. All samples combined gave 107,917,701 sorted cells for examination.

The CDR3 has 17 residues. V was pared by 4 bases and J by 2 bases, with 12 bases of the junction left unmatched. Germline V gene sequence: CDR1 SGHTA, CDR2 FQGNSA. Every isolated RNA sample was fully reverse transcribed, so sequencing captured expressed TCRB transcripts. Assay used: immunoSEQ multiplex PCR; TCRdb lists only in-frame clones, some missing. The table has about 410,000 clones, about 15% seen once. This clone was counted between two and nine times. This sequence joins TRBV7-2 and TRBJ2-5; 8 bases fit TRBD2. The TCR originated in a man aged 25-40 years in good health. The sample was naive CD4+ T cells from blood. In nucleotides, the CDR3 is TGTGCCAGCAGCTCGCCTCGGGGGGGTTCAAGACAAGAGACCCAGTACTTC. As protein: CASSSPRGGSRQETQYF. The full variable domain, its missing parts supplied by reference TRBV7-2 and TRBJ2-5, is GAGVSQSPSNKVTEKGKDVELRCDPISGHTALYWYRQSLGQGLEFLIYFQGNSAPDKSGLPSDRFSAERTGGSVSTLTIQRTQQEDSAVYLCASSSPRGGSRQETQYFGPGTRLLVL.